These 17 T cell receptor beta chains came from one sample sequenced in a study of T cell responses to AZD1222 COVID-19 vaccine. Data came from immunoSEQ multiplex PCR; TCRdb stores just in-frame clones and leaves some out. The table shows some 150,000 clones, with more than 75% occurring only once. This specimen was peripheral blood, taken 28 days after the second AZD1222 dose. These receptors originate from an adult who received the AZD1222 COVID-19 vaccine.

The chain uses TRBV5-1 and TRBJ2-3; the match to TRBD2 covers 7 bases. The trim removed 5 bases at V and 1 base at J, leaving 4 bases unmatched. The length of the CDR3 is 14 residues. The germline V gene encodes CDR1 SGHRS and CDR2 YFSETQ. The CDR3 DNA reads TGCGCCAGCAGTACTCGGGAGGGCACAGATACGCAGTATTTT. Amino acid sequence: CASSTREGTDTQYF.

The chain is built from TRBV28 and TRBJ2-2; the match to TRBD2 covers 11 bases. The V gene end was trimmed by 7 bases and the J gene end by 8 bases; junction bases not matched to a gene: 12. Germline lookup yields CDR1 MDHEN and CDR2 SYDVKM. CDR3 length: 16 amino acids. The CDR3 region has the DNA TGTGCCAGCACGCCTGTTCCCCCTAGCGGGAGGGGGGAGCTGTTTTTT. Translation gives CASTPVPPSGRGELFF.

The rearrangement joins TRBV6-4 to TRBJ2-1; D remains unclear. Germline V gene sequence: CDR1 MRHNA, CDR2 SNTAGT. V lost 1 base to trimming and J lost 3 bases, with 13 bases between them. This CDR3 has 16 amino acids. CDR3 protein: CASSDFGRTNYNEQFF. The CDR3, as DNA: TGTGCCAGCAGTGACTTCGGTAGAACTAACTACAATGAGCAGTTCTTC.

Here the CDR3 reads CASSPTQIRTDTQYF. In DNA form, the CDR3 reads TGTGCCAGCAGCCCTACACAGATCCGCACAGATACGCAGTATTTT. The chain employs TRBV6-2 or TRBV6-3 and TRBJ2-3; D remains unclear. This CDR3 has 15 residues. CDR1 and CDR2 from the germline V gene are MNHEY and SVGEGT. The V and J ends lost 6 bases and 1 base respectively, with 14 bases between them.

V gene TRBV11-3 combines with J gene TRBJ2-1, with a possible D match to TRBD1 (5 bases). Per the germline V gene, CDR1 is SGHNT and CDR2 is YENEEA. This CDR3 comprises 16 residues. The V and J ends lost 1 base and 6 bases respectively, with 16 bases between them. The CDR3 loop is CASSLVRQGERNEQFF. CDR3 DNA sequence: TGTGCCAGCAGCTTAGTTCGTCAGGGTGAACGCAATGAGCAGTTCTTC.

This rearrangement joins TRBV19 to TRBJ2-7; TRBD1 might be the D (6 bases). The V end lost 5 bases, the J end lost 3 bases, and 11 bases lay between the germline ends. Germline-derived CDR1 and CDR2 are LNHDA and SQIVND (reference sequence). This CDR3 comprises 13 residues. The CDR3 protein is CASSRLDSYEQYF. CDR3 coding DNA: TGTGCCAGTAGTCGATTGGACAGCTACGAGCAGTACTTC.

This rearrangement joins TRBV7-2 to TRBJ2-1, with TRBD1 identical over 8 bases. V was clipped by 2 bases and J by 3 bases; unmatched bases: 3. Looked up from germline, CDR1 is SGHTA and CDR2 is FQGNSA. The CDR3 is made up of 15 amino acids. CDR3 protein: CASSLYRGVYNEQFF. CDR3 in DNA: TGTGCCAGCAGCTTATACAGGGGGGTCTACAATGAGCAGTTCTTC.

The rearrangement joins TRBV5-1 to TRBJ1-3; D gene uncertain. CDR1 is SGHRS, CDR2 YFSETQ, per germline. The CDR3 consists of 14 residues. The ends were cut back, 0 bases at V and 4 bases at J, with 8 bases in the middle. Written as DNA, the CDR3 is TGCGCCAGCAGCTTGGGGAAAGAGGGAAACACCATATATTTT. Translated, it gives CASSLGKEGNTIYF.

The CDR3 region is CASSQLGRGETQYF. Written as DNA, the CDR3 is TGTGCCAGCAGCCAGCTGGGGAGGGGGGAGACCCAGTACTTC. The chain is built from TRBV6-2 or TRBV6-3 and TRBJ2-5, with TRBD2 as a possible D gene (7 bases). The CDR3 has 14 residues. Trimming cost V 6 bases and J 5 bases, with 16 bases left between them. Germline V CDR1 and CDR2: MNHEY, SVGEGT.

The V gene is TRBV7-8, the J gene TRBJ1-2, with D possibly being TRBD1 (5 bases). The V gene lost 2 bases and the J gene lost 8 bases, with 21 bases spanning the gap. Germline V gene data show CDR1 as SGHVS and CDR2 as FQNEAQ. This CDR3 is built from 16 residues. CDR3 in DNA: TGTGCCAGCAGCTTATTCGGGACGGCTGAAGGTATGGGCTACACCTTC. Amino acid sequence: CASSLFGTAEGMGYTF.

CDR3 DNA: TGCGCCAGCAGCCCCAGTGGTGAGGGGGTTGTCTACACCTTC. Translated, it gives CASSPSGEGVVYTF. This rearrangement joins TRBV5-1 to TRBJ1-2, with a weak D call TRBD1 (6 bases). Trimming shortened V by 4 bases and J by 10 bases, and 20 bases separated the two germline ends. The CDR3 runs to 14 residues. Germline V gives CDR1 SGHRS, CDR2 YFSETQ.

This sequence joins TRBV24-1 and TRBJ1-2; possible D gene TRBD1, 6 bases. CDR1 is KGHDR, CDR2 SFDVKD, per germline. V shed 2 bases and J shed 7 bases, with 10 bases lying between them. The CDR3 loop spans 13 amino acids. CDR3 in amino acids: CATSDSGARGYTF. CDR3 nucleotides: TGTGCCACCAGTGATTCAGGGGCGCGTGGCTACACCTTC.

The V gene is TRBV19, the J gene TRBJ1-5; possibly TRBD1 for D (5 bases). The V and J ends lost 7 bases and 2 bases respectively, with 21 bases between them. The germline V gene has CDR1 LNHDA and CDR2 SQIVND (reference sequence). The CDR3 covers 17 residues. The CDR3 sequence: CASTQYSGVGGNQPQHF. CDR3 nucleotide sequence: TGTGCCAGTACCCAATACTCGGGGGTTGGAGGCAATCAGCCCCAGCATTTT. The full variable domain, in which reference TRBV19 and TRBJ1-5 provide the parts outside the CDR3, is DGGITQSPKYLFRKEGQNVTLSCEQNLNHDAMYWYRQDPGQGLRLIYYSQIVNDFQKGDIAEGYSVSREKKESFPLTVTSAQKNPTAFYLCASTQYSGVGGNQPQHFGDGTRLSIL.

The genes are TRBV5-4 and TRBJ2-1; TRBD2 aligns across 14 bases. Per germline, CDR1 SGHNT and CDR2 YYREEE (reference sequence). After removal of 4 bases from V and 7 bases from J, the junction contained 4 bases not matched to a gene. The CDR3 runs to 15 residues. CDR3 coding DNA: TGTGCCAGCAGCGGGACTAGCGGGAGTTATAATGAGCAGTTCTTC. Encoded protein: CASSGTSGSYNEQFF.

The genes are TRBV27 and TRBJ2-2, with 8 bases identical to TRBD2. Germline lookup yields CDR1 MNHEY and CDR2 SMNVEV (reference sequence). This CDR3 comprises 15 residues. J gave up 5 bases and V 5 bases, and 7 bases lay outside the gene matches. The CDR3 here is CASSPLGGETGELFF. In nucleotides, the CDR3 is TGTGCCAGCAGTCCACTCGGGGGGGAGACCGGGGAGCTGTTTTTT.

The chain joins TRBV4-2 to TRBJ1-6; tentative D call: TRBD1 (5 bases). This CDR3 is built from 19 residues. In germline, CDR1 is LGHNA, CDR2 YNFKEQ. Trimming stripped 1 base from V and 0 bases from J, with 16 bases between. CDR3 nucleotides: TGTGCCAGCAGCCAAGGGAACAGGTTCTTTAGCTCCTATAATTCACCCCTCCACTTT. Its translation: CASSQGNRFFSSYNSPLHF.

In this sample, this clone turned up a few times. CDR3 in DNA: TGTGCCAGCAGCCCAGCGGGCGGGGGCAGGGATGGCTACACCTTC. This translates into CASSPAGGGRDGYTF. The gene calls are TRBV5-6 and TRBJ1-2; tentatively, D is TRBD1 (6 bases). The germline V and J ends were trimmed by 4 bases and 6 bases, with 19 bases remaining between them. The CDR3 is 15 amino acids. From germline, CDR1 is SGHDT and CDR2 YYEEEE.